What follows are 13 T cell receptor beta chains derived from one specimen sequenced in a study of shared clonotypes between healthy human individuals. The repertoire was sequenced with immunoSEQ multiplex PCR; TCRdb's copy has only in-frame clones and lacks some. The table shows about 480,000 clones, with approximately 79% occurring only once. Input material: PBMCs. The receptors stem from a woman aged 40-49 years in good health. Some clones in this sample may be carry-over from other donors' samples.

CDR3 region: CASSFVAGEQDTQYF. The CDR3 nucleotides are TGTGCCAGCAGCTTTGTGGCAGGGGAGCAAGATACGCAGTATTTT. The gene calls are TRBV7-2 and TRBJ2-3, with D tentatively TRBD1 (6 bases). Germline V gene sequence: CDR1 SGHTA, CDR2 FQGNSA. The CDR3 totals 15 residues. The germline V and J ends were trimmed by 3 bases and 5 bases, with 15 bases remaining between them.

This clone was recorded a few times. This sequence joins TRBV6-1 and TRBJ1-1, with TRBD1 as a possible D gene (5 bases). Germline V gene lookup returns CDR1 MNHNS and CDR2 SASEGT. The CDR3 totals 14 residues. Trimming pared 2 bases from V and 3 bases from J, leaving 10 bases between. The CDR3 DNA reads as TGTGCCAGCAGTGAATGGGGGGAGGACACTGAAGCTTTCTTT. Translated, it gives CASSEWGEDTEAFF.

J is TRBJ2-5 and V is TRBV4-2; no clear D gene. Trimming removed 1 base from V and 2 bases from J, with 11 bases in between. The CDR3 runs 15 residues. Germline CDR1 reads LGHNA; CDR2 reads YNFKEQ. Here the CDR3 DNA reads TGTGCCAGCAGCCAAGCCGACCTGTTTCAAGAGACCCAGTACTTC. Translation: CASSQADLFQETQYF.

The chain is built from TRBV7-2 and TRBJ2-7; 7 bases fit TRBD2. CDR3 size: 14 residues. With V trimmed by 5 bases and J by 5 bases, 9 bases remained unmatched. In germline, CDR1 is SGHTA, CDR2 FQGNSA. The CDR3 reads CASSPGGFPNEQYF. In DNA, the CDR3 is TGTGCCAGCAGCCCCGGGGGGTTCCCCAACGAGCAGTACTTC.

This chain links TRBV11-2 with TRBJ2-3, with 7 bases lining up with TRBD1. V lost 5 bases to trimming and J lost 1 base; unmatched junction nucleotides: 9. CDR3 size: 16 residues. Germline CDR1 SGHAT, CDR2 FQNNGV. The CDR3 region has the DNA TGTGCCAGCAGCGCCCGACAGGGCTTGGGCACAGATACGCAGTATTTT. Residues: CASSARQGLGTDTQYF.

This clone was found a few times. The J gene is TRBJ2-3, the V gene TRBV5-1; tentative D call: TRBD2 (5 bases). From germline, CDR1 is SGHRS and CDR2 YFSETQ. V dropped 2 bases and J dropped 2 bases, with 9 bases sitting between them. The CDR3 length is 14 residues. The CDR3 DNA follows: TGCGCCAGCAGCTTTGCGGGTTTCACAGATACGCAGTATTTT. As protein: CASSFAGFTDTQYF.

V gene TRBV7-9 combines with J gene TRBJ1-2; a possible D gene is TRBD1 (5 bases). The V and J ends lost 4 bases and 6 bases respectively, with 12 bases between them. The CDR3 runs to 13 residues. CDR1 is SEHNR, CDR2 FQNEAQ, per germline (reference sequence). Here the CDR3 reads CASSYRQENGYTF. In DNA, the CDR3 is TGTGCCAGCAGCTACAGGCAGGAGAATGGCTACACCTTC. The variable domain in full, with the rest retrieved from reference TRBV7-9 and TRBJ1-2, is DTGVSQNPRHKITKRGQNVTFRCDPISEHNRLYWYRQTLGQGPEFLTYFQNEAQLEKSRLLSDRFSAERPKGSFSTLEIQRTEQGDSAMYLCASSYRQENGYTFGSGTRLTVV.

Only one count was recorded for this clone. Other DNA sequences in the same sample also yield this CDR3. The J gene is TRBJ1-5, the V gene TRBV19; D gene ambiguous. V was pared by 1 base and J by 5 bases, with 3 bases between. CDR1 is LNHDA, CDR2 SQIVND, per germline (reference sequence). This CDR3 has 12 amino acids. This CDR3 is CASSIGDQPQHF. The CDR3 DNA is TGTGCCAGTAGTATAGGAGATCAGCCCCAGCATTTT.

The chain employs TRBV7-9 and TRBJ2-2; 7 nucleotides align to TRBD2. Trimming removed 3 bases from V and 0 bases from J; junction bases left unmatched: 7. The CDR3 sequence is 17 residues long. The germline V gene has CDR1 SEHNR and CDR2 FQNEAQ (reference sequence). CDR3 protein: CASSLGGARSNTGELFF. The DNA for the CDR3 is TGTGCCAGCAGCTTGGGAGGGGCCAGATCGAACACCGGGGAGCTGTTTTTT.

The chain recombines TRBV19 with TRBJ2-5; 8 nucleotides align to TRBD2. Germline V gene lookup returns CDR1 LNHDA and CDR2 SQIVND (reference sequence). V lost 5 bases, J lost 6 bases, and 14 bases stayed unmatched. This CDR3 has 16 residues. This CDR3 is CASSSPVREGRKTQYF. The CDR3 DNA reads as TGTGCCAGTAGTTCCCCCGTACGGGAGGGCCGAAAGACCCAGTACTTC.

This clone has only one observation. The CDR3 sequence is CASSLGADETQYF. The CDR3 DNA is TGTGCCAGCAGCTTAGGGGCCGACGAGACCCAGTACTTC. V usage is TRBV7-9 and J usage is TRBJ2-5; D is unresolved. V lost 1 base and J lost 5, with 8 bases in between. Germline values: CDR1 SEHNR, CDR2 FQNEAQ (reference sequence). The CDR3 contains 13 residues.

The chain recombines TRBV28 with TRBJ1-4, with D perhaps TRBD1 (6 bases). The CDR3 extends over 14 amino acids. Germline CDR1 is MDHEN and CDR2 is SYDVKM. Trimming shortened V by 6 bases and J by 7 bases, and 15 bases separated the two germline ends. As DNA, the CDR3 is TGTGCCAGCAGACCCGGGGGGCAGGTTGAAAAACTGTTTTTT. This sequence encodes CASRPGGQVEKLFF.

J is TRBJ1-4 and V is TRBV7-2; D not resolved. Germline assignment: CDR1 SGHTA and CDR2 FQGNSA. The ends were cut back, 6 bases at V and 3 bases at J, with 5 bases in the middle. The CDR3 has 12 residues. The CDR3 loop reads CASSRPNEKLFF. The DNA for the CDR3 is TGTGCCAGCAGTCGACCTAATGAAAAACTGTTTTTT.